The next 15 T cell receptor beta chains were all read from a single sample in a study of cytomegalovirus exposure and HLA in healthy donors. PCR primers comprised 60 Vbeta and 13 Jbeta primers. Assay: immunoSEQ multiplex PCR; the TCRdb copy retains only in-frame clones and omits some. The sample includes around 200,000 clones, almost 80% of them seen just once. Specimen: PBMCs. Receptor source: a woman in her late teens or twenties in good health and CMV-seronegative.

The V and J genes are TRBV18 and TRBJ2-2; no reliable D call. V was clipped by 6 bases and J by 3 bases, with 8 bases between them. CDR3 length: 13 residues. The V gene's germline CDR1 is KGHSH and CDR2 LQKENI. The CDR3 coding sequence is TGTGCCAGCTCTATAGTCGACACCGGGGAGCTGTTTTTT. As protein: CASSIVDTGELFF. Full variable domain (remainder filled in from reference TRBV18 and TRBJ2-2): NAGVMQNPRHLVRRRGQEARLRCSPMKGHSHVYWYRQLPEEGLKFMVYLQKENIIDESGMPKERFSAEFPKEGPSILRIQQVVRGDSAAYFCASSIVDTGELFFGEGSRLTVL.

The CDR3 here is CASTPEVAGGLNNEQFF. The CDR3 DNA reads as TGTGCCAGCACCCCGGAGGTAGCGGGGGGGCTTAACAATGAGCAGTTCTTC. The V call is TRBV5-5, the J call TRBJ2-1; 11 bases align to TRBD2. The CDR3 contains 17 residues. Germline lookup yields CDR1 SGHKS and CDR2 YYEKEE (reference sequence). With V trimmed by 6 bases and J by 5 bases, 13 bases remained unmatched.

This chain links TRBV5-1 with TRBJ1-1; D not certain. Deletions cut 2 bases from V and 1 base from J, with 9 bases between. The CDR3 contains 14 residues. Germline CDR1 is SGHRS and CDR2 is YFSETQ. In DNA form, the CDR3 reads TGCGCCAGCAGCTTTACGGGTCAGAACACTGAAGCTTTCTTT. The encoded protein is CASSFTGQNTEAFF. The full variable domain, with the rest looked up from reference TRBV5-1 and TRBJ1-1, is KAGVTQTPRYLIKTRGQQVTLSCSPISGHRSVSWYQQTPGQGLQFLFEYFSETQRNKGNFPGRFSGRQFSNSRSEMNVSTLELGDSALYLCASSFTGQNTEAFFGQGTRLTVV.

As regards this clone: Mismatch with germline at one junction end may stem from a read error. The rearrangement links TRBV7-7 to TRBJ2-7, with 8 bases that match TRBD2. The length of the CDR3 is 14 residues. CDR1 and CDR2 (germline): SSHAT, FNYEAQ (reference sequence). CDR3 DNA: TGTGCTAGCAGCGCTCTGACTAGCGCGTACGAGCAGTACTTC. Its translation is CASSALTSAYEQYF.

The chain couples TRBV11-2 to TRBJ2-7, with 8 nucleotides matching TRBD2. Per germline, CDR1 SGHAT and CDR2 FQNNGV. This CDR3 spans 17 amino acids. With 1 base clipped from V and 4 bases from J, the junction kept 12 bases outside the gene matches. Here the CDR3 reads CASSLVTIPGLGYEQYF. As DNA, the CDR3 is TGTGCCAGCAGCTTAGTTACCATACCGGGACTAGGTTACGAGCAGTACTTC.

The chain has TRBV20-1 and TRBJ1-1; D is perhaps TRBD1 (6 bases). This CDR3 contains 11 residues. V was cut by 7 bases and J by 5 bases, with 11 bases left in between. Germline assignment: CDR1 DFQATT and CDR2 SNEGSKA (reference sequence). This CDR3 reads CSGGRGTEAFF. In nucleotides, the CDR3 is TGCAGTGGGGGCAGGGGTACTGAAGCTTTCTTT.

The rearrangement links TRBV5-8 to TRBJ2-1, with D possibly TRBD2 on 5 matching bases. The CDR3 contains 12 residues. The ends were cut back, 5 bases at V and 8 bases at J, with 11 bases in the middle. CDR1 is SGHTS, CDR2 YDEGEE, per germline. As DNA, the CDR3 is TGTGCCAGCAGAGTCTCCGGGGATGAGCAGTTCTTC. Its protein is CASRVSGDEQFF.

This clone showed up just a few times. The CDR3 bases are TGCAGCGTCGGGGGGGGGCACACCGGGGAGCTGTTTTTT. Protein: CSVGGGHTGELFF. The chain employs TRBV29-1 and TRBJ2-2; 8 bases match TRBD2. The germline gives CDR1 SQVTM, CDR2 ANQGSEA. The CDR3 spans 13 residues. The trim removed 6 bases at V and 3 bases at J, leaving 3 bases unmatched.

The V gene is TRBV6-5, the J gene TRBJ1-1, with unresolved D. V was trimmed by 8 bases and J by 8 bases, leaving 12 bases between them. There are 11 residues in the CDR3. Germline CDR1 and CDR2: MNHEY and SVGAGI. The CDR3 bases are TGTGCCAGCGGACTATTGGAAGAAGCTTTCTTT. This translates into CASGLLEEAFF.

This rearrangement joins TRBV2 to TRBJ1-2; 9 bases are shared with TRBD1. The CDR3 totals 14 residues. The V gene's germline CDR1 is SNHLY and CDR2 FYNNEI. V gave up 6 bases and J gave up 5 bases; unmatched junction bases: 7. In nucleotides, the CDR3 is TGTGCCAGCAGCGGGACAGGGTTTGGATATGGCTACACCTTC. This gives the protein CASSGTGFGYGYTF. Using reference TRBV2 and TRBJ1-2 for the parts outside the CDR3, the full variable domain is EPEVTQTPSHQVTQMGQEVILRCVPISNHLYFYWYRQILGQKVEFLVSFYNNEISEKSEIFDDQFSVERPDGSNFTLKIRSTKLEDSAMYFCASSGTGFGYGYTFGSGTRLTVV.

The DNA of the CDR3 is TGCGCCAGCAGCCAAGCAAGGGCAGGGGTGGGCTACACCTTC. This gives the protein CASSQARAGVGYTF. The V call is TRBV4-3, the J call TRBJ1-2; D is perhaps TRBD1 (6 bases). The CDR3 runs 14 residues. Per germline, CDR1 LGHNA and CDR2 YSLEER. Trimming shortened V by 1 base and J by 8 bases, and 14 bases separated the two germline ends.

The V and J genes are TRBV7-7 and TRBJ2-2; TRBD1 matches 9 bases. Trimming cost V 5 bases and J 4 bases; bases outside gene matches: 5. The CDR3 has 15 amino acids. Germline lookup yields CDR1 SSHAT and CDR2 FNYEAQ (reference sequence). The CDR3 sequence: CASSLGTGLTGELFF. The CDR3 bases are TGTGCCAGCAGCCTAGGGACAGGGCTCACCGGGGAGCTGTTTTTT.

V usage is TRBV15 and J usage is TRBJ1-2; 7 bases fit TRBD1. From germline, CDR1 is LNHNV and CDR2 YYDKDF (reference sequence). This CDR3 has 14 residues. Germline trimming cut 3 bases from V and 8 bases from J; bases unmatched to any gene: 9. The CDR3 DNA is TGTGCCACCAGCAGCCTAAGACAGGGCCGGGGCTACACCTTC. Protein: CATSSLRQGRGYTF. Full variable domain (outside the CDR3, taken from reference TRBV15 and TRBJ1-2): DAMVIQNPRYQVTQFGKPVTLSCSQTLNHNVMYWYQQKSSQAPKLLFHYYDKDFNNEADTPDNFQSRRPNTSFCFLDIRSPGLGDTAMYLCATSSLRQGRGYTFGSGTRLTVV.

V gene TRBV29-1 combines with J gene TRBJ1-5; possible D gene TRBD1, 6 bases. Germline assignment: CDR1 SQVTM and CDR2 ANQGSEA. CDR3 length: 13 amino acids. V was pared by 6 bases and J by 7 bases, with 16 bases between. The CDR3 region is CSVPAGAGQPQHF. CDR3 nucleotides: TGCAGCGTCCCGGCAGGGGCCGGGCAGCCCCAGCATTTT.

The chain is built from TRBV28 and TRBJ1-6; D unresolved. Germline V gene data show CDR1 as MDHEN and CDR2 as SYDVKM. V was cut by 1 base and J by 6 bases, with 10 bases left in between. The CDR3 extends over 15 amino acids. The DNA for the CDR3 is TGTGCCAGCAGTTTATCGAGGCAGTCTAATTCACCCCTCCACTTT. Protein: CASSLSRQSNSPLHF.